Following are 26 T cell receptor beta chains from one sample sequenced in a study of T cell repertoires in ileal Crohn's disease. Regarding time point: neoterminal ileum biopsy at postoperative endoscopy, about 6 months after surgery. Method: immunoSEQ multiplex PCR; TCRdb's copy keeps in-frame clones and lacks some. The data show 6,500 to 8,500 clones, approximately 72% seen once. The sample consisted of ileal tissue. These receptors were obtained from an adult with Crohn's disease.

V and J are TRBV6-1 and TRBJ1-5; D might be TRBD1 (5 bases). The CDR3 has 16 residues. Trimming took 2 bases from V and 0 from J, leaving 11 bases between them. Germline CDR1 is MNHNS and CDR2 is SASEGT. The CDR3 is CASSEQGLNSNQPQHF. In nucleotides, the CDR3 is TGTGCCAGCAGTGAACAGGGTCTAAATAGCAATCAGCCCCAGCATTTT.

The rearrangement joins TRBV29-1 to TRBJ1-1; D is unclear. Per germline, CDR1 SQVTM and CDR2 ANQGSEA. V lost 2 bases, J lost 7 bases, and 8 bases lay in between. CDR3 length: 11 amino acids. The chain's CDR3 is CSVEWAYEAFF. Here the CDR3 DNA reads TGCAGCGTTGAATGGGCGTATGAAGCTTTCTTT.

This chain connects TRBV7-2 to TRBJ2-1, with 7 nucleotides matching TRBD2. V lost 2 bases, J lost 2 bases, and 15 bases stayed unmatched. Germline V lookup: CDR1 SGHTA, CDR2 FQGNSA. The CDR3 sequence is 19 residues long. This chain's CDR3 is CASSLWPSGKRLPYNEQFF. In nucleotides, the CDR3 is TGTGCCAGCAGCTTATGGCCCAGCGGGAAGAGGCTTCCCTACAATGAGCAGTTCTTC.

This clone was recorded a few times. The rearrangement links TRBV5-4 to TRBJ2-4, with D maybe TRBD2 (5 bases). Looked up from germline, CDR1 is SGHNT and CDR2 is YYREEE (reference sequence). The CDR3 is 15 residues long. With 3 bases removed from V and 2 bases from J, the gap between germline ends came to 12 bases. The CDR3, as DNA: TGTGCCAGCAGCTCGAAAGAGGGCTCCAAAAACATTCAGTACTTC. It specifies CASSSKEGSKNIQYF.

V is TRBV13 and J is TRBJ1-2, with a tentative D call TRBD1 (6 bases). V was cut by 2 bases and J by 6 bases, with 13 bases left in between. This CDR3 is built from 14 residues. Germline CDR1 reads PRHDT; CDR2 reads FYEKMQ (reference sequence). The CDR3 here is CASSLQGQINGYTF. The CDR3 region has the DNA TGTGCCAGCAGCTTACAGGGGCAAATAAATGGCTACACCTTC.

This chain joins TRBV18 and TRBJ2-5, with TRBD1 as a possible D gene (5 bases). The J call may be incorrect, as the DNA end agrees better with TRBJ2-7. The V gene's germline CDR1 is KGHSH and CDR2 LQKENI. The CDR3 has 15 residues. The CDR3 protein is CASSPPVRASYEQYF. As DNA, the CDR3 is TGTGCCAGCTCACCACCGGTCAGGGCCTCCTACGAGCAGTACTTC.

The V and J genes are TRBV18 and TRBJ1-3, with 9 bases identical to TRBD1. Per the germline V gene, CDR1 is KGHSH and CDR2 is LQKENI. V dropped 6 bases and J dropped 4; count of bases not matched to a gene: 10. The CDR3 is made up of 16 amino acids. This CDR3 is CASSLSGTGRGNTIYF. CDR3 coding DNA: TGTGCCAGCTCCCTTTCCGGGACAGGGCGCGGAAACACCATATATTTT.

This clone has only a few counts. The V gene is TRBV19, the J gene TRBJ2-1; perhaps TRBD1 as D (6 bases). Deletions cut 6 bases from V and 8 bases from J, with 8 bases between. The CDR3 has 11 amino acids. The germline V gene encodes CDR1 LNHDA and CDR2 SQIVND (reference sequence). CDR3 amino acids: CASRTGYEQFF. In DNA, the CDR3 is TGTGCCAGTAGAACAGGGTATGAGCAGTTCTTC.

This clone turned up a few times. The genes are TRBV7-6 and TRBJ2-1; TRBD2 agrees at 10 bases. The germline gives CDR1 SGHVS, CDR2 FNYEAQ. This CDR3 has 15 residues. V dropped 3 bases and J dropped 6; count of bases not matched to a gene: 5. For the CDR3, the DNA is TGTGCCAGCAGCTTTGACGGACTAGCGGCCAATGAGCAGTTCTTC. Its translation is CASSFDGLAANEQFF. Supplemented by reference TRBV7-6 and TRBJ2-1, the full variable domain reads GAGVSQSPRYKVTKRGQDVALRCDPISGHVSLYWYRQALGQGPEFLTYFNYEAQQDKSGLPNDRFSAERPEGSISTLTIQRTEQRDSAMYRCASSFDGLAANEQFFGPGTRLTVL.

The V call is TRBV18, the J call TRBJ2-5; D is ambiguous. The CDR3 has 11 residues. CDR1 is KGHSH and CDR2 is LQKENI in the germline V gene. The germline V and J ends were trimmed by 6 bases and 1 base, with 3 bases remaining between them. CDR3 residues: CASSFQETQYF. CDR3 DNA: TGTGCCAGCTCCTTCCAAGAGACCCAGTACTTC.

The V and J genes are TRBV20-1 and TRBJ2-5; no firm D call. CDR1 is DFQATT, CDR2 SNEGSKA, per germline (reference sequence). V shed 2 bases and J shed 7 bases, with 8 bases lying between them. CDR3 length: 11 residues. The CDR3 bases are TGCAGTGCTAGAAGTAGTGTGACCCAGTACTTC. It translates to CSARSSVTQYF.

In DNA, the CDR3 is TGTGCCAGCAGCGACAGGTCCAACACTGAAGCTTTCTTT. Its translation is CASSDRSNTEAFF. The chain employs TRBV5-5 and TRBJ1-1; the D gene is possibly TRBD1 (6 bases). The V and J ends lost 4 bases and 2 bases respectively, with 9 bases between them. Germline CDR1 and CDR2: SGHKS and YYEKEE (reference sequence). The CDR3 length is 13 residues.

The rearrangement joins TRBV5-4 to TRBJ2-1; possibly TRBD1 for D (6 bases). The CDR3 sequence is 15 residues long. Germline assignment: CDR1 SGHNT and CDR2 YYREEE (reference sequence). With 4 bases removed from V and 2 bases from J, the gap between germline ends came to 13 bases. CDR3 sequence: CASSPGQPAYNEQFF. The CDR3 coding sequence is TGTGCCAGCAGCCCCGGACAGCCCGCCTACAATGAGCAGTTCTTC.

The chain carries TRBV19 and TRBJ2-7, with TRBD2 as a possible D gene (6 bases). Germline CDR1 reads LNHDA; CDR2 reads SQIVND (reference sequence). CDR3 length: 15 residues. The V end was cut by 1 base, the J end by 6 bases, with 16 bases between. The CDR3 here is CASSIGGTSGSEQYF. CDR3 DNA: TGTGCCAGTAGTATAGGGGGGACTTCAGGATCCGAGCAGTACTTC. The variable domain in full, completed from reference TRBV19 and TRBJ2-7, reads DGGITQSPKYLFRKEGQNVTLSCEQNLNHDAMYWYRQDPGQGLRLIYYSQIVNDFQKGDIAEGYSVSREKKESFPLTVTSAQKNPTAFYLCASSIGGTSGSEQYFGPGTRLTVT.

V usage is TRBV4-3 and J usage is TRBJ2-1, with TRBD1 matching over 7 bases. V was pared by 4 bases and J by 5 bases, with 2 bases of the junction left unmatched. CDR1 and CDR2 from the germline V gene are LGHNA and YSLEER. The CDR3 is 13 amino acids. Here the CDR3 DNA reads TGCGCCAGCAGCCTCGGGACAGACAATGAGCAGTTCTTC. It translates to CASSLGTDNEQFF.

V gene TRBV28 combines with J gene TRBJ2-7, with 7 bases lining up with TRBD1. The CDR3 loop spans 13 amino acids. From germline, CDR1 is MDHEN and CDR2 SYDVKM. The junction had 6 bases not matched to a gene; V was cut back by 8 bases and J by 2 bases. The CDR3 nucleotides are TGTGCCAGCGCGGACAGGACCACCTACGAGCAGTACTTC. It is translated as CASADRTTYEQYF.

This chain joins TRBV27 and TRBJ2-5; possibly TRBD2 for D (5 bases). The J call may be in error: the DNA end matches TRBJ2-7 better. The CDR3 is made up of 12 amino acids. Per germline, CDR1 MNHEY and CDR2 SMNVEV (reference sequence). CDR3 loop: CASSLRADEQYF. In DNA, the CDR3 is TGTGCCAGCAGTTTGAGGGCGGACGAGCAGTACTTC.

The chain is built from TRBV5-4 and TRBJ2-7, with 10 nucleotides matching TRBD2. CDR3 size: 16 residues. The germline gives CDR1 SGHNT, CDR2 YYREEE (reference sequence). The V gene end was trimmed by 3 bases and the J gene end by 3 bases; junction bases not matched to a gene: 9. The CDR3 spells CASSSLLAGAVYEQYF. The CDR3, as DNA: TGTGCCAGCAGCTCCCTCCTAGCGGGGGCCGTCTACGAGCAGTACTTC.

The chain joins TRBV19 to TRBJ1-5, with D possibly TRBD1 on 5 matching bases. Germline V gives CDR1 LNHDA, CDR2 SQIVND (reference sequence). Trimming removed 7 bases at V and 0 bases at J, with 10 bases between. CDR3 length: 14 amino acids. Here the CDR3 reads CASKWGSSNQPQHF. The CDR3 nucleotides are TGTGCCAGTAAGTGGGGCAGTAGCAATCAGCCCCAGCATTTT.

The chain recombines TRBV7-9 with TRBJ2-5, with D possibly TRBD2 on 5 matching bases. The CDR3 length is 12 residues. With 5 bases removed from V and 8 bases from J, the gap between germline ends came to 12 bases. Germline V gene lookup returns CDR1 SEHNR and CDR2 FQNEAQ (reference sequence). As DNA, the CDR3 is TGTGCCAGCAGCGCGACGACTAATACCCAGTACTTC. This gives the protein CASSATTNTQYF.

V usage is TRBV30 and J usage is TRBJ2-2, with D tentatively TRBD2 (6 bases). Per germline, CDR1 GTSNPN and CDR2 SVGIG (reference sequence). This CDR3 comprises 15 residues. Trimming shortened V by 5 bases and J by 0 bases, and 13 bases separated the two germline ends. The CDR3, as DNA: TGTGCCTGGGCTGCGGGGCAATCGAACACCGGGGAGCTGTTTTTT. Encoded protein: CAWAAGQSNTGELFF.

This chain connects TRBV20-1 to TRBJ2-5; D unresolved. Per germline, CDR1 DFQATT and CDR2 SNEGSKA (reference sequence). The V end was cut by 6 bases, the J end by 5 bases, with 10 bases between. The CDR3 has 11 amino acids. CDR3: CSALIRETQYF. In DNA form, the CDR3 reads TGCAGTGCACTCATTCGGGAGACCCAGTACTTC.

This clone was counted a single time. The chain is built from TRBV7-8 and TRBJ2-5; 13 positions match TRBD2. The V segment lost 5 bases and the J segment 11 bases; nucleotides outside the gene matches: 11. This CDR3 has 15 residues. Germline assignment: CDR1 SGHVS and CDR2 FQNEAQ. CDR3 sequence (DNA): TGTGCCAGCAGCCGTTGGACTAGCGGGGGTGAGGTGCAGTACTTC. This gives the protein CASSRWTSGGEVQYF.

The chain employs TRBV5-1 and TRBJ1-2; D is unresolved. The CDR3 sequence is 14 residues long. Trimming took 0 bases from V and 0 from J, leaving 6 bases between them. Germline V gene data show CDR1 as SGHRS and CDR2 as YFSETQ. CDR3 amino acids: CASSLDRANYGYTF. The CDR3 DNA sequence: TGCGCCAGCAGCTTGGACAGAGCTAACTATGGCTACACCTTC.

V and J are TRBV6-5 and TRBJ2-1; 7 positions agree with TRBD2. V lost 5 bases, J lost 3 bases, and 1 base stayed unmatched. Germline assignment: CDR1 MNHEY and CDR2 SVGAGI. This CDR3 spans 13 amino acids. The CDR3 region has the DNA TGTGCCAGCAGTCGGGACTACTACAATGAGCAGTTCTTC. Amino acids: CASSRDYYNEQFF.

This chain links TRBV6-1 with TRBJ1-5; D ambiguous. CDR3 size: 14 residues. Germline V gives CDR1 MNHNS, CDR2 SASEGT. V was pared by 2 bases and J by 7 bases, with 12 bases between. CDR3 in amino acids: CASSERPAGQPQHF. The CDR3 region has the DNA TGTGCCAGCAGTGAACGGCCAGCGGGGCAGCCCCAGCATTTT.